This paragraph reports one TCR beta chain. This record comes from a study of cytomegalovirus exposure and HLA in healthy donors. Each of the donors was a healthy bone marrow donor. Trimming removed 5 bases at V and 4 bases at J, with 17 bases between. The length of the CDR3 is 15 residues. In germline, CDR1 is SGHVS, CDR2 FNYEAQ. The study ran its PCR with 60 Vbeta and 13 Jbeta primers. Assay used: immunoSEQ multiplex PCR; TCRdb lists only in-frame clones, some missing. Altogether 200,000 to 250,000 clones are present, roughly 73% being singletons, with the ten largest covering approximately 0.47%. V is TRBV7-6 and J is TRBJ1-1; no clear D. The clonotype originates from a boy between 10 and 17 years old in good health and CMV-seronegative. The sample taken for sequencing was PBMCs. CDR3 DNA sequence: TGTGCCAGCAGCCCCCGTCCCGGATGGAGCACTGAAGCTTTCTTT. It specifies CASSPRPGWSTEAFF.